These 22 T cell receptor beta chains were all obtained from the same sample, sequenced in a study of shared clonotypes between healthy human individuals. CD8 cells classed as naive were CD45RO-negative and positively selected for CCR7, excluding terminally differentiated effector memory CD45RA+ cells. Only in-frame clones appear in the TCRdb table, and some are missing; sequencing was by immunoSEQ multiplex PCR. The profile shows some 2 million clones, approximately 95% of them singletons. Sequencing input: naive CD8+ T cells sorted from blood. The receptors shown here come from a man aged 18 to 30 in good health.

This clone was found once. The V and J genes are TRBV4-2 and TRBJ1-1; D is possibly TRBD1 (5 bases). Per germline, CDR1 LGHNA and CDR2 YNFKEQ. V was clipped by 0 bases and J by 4 bases, with 9 bases between them. CDR3 length: 14 residues. The CDR3 reads CASSQDVGLTEAFF. In DNA, the CDR3 is TGTGCCAGCAGCCAAGATGTGGGGCTCACTGAAGCTTTCTTT.

The rearrangement joins TRBV19 to TRBJ1-2; D remains ambiguous. Trimming removed 6 bases at V and 5 bases at J, with 16 bases between. The CDR3 has 14 amino acids. Germline values: CDR1 LNHDA, CDR2 SQIVND (reference sequence). CDR3 DNA: TGTGCCAGTAGCCTCTCCGGGCAGAGTTATGGCTACACCTTC. Translating gives CASSLSGQSYGYTF.

Note on this clone: Different DNA sequences within this sample yield the same CDR3. The chain employs TRBV5-1 and TRBJ2-7; D not certain. V lost 0 bases to trimming and J lost 1 base, with 5 bases between them. The CDR3 totals 13 residues. Germline assignment: CDR1 SGHRS and CDR2 YFSETQ. The DNA of the CDR3 is TGCGCCAGCAGCTTGGTGGATTCCTACGAGCAGTACTTC. Translating it yields CASSLVDSYEQYF.

This chain joins TRBV10-2 and TRBJ2-7; D uncertain. The CDR3 runs to 13 residues. V was pared by 4 bases and J by 2 bases, with 9 bases between. Germline values: CDR1 WSHSY, CDR2 SAAADI. The DNA for the CDR3 is TGCGCCAGCAGTGTATCCAGTCCCTACGAGCAGTACTTC. It yields the protein CASSVSSPYEQYF.

This chain links TRBV6-6 with TRBJ2-5; tentatively, D is TRBD1 (6 bases). V shed 2 bases and J shed 4 bases, with 11 bases lying between them. The CDR3 has 14 residues. Germline loops: CDR1 MNHNY, CDR2 SVGAGI (reference sequence). Here the CDR3 DNA reads TGTGCCAGCAGTTACACACAGGGTAGAGAGACCCAGTACTTC. Its protein is CASSYTQGRETQYF.

The chain combines TRBV5-1 with TRBJ1-1; D call uncertain. V gave up 2 bases and J gave up 3 bases, with 11 bases separating them. The germline gives CDR1 SGHRS, CDR2 YFSETQ. The CDR3 is 14 amino acids. CDR3 bases: TGCGCCAGCAGCTTCGAGAGGCTGGACACTGAAGCTTTCTTT. Amino acids: CASSFERLDTEAFF.

The rearrangement links TRBV2 to TRBJ2-5; D perhaps matches TRBD1 (5 bases). V was clipped by 6 bases and J by 5 bases, with 13 bases between them. Germline CDR1 reads SNHLY; CDR2 reads FYNNEI. CDR3 length equals 13 residues. The CDR3 loop is CASRPGHEETQYF. As DNA, the CDR3 is TGTGCCAGCAGACCTGGACATGAGGAGACCCAGTACTTC.

Remarks on this clone: One end of the junction fails to match germline, which may point to a read error. The same CDR3 can be traced to other DNA sequences in this sample. V is TRBV6-6 and J is TRBJ1-5; D possibly corresponds to TRBD1 (5 bases). Looked up from germline, CDR1 is MNHNY and CDR2 is SVGAGI (reference sequence). The length of the CDR3 is 12 residues. CDR3 amino acids: CASSYSGQPQHF. CDR3 sequence (DNA): TGCGCCAGCAGTTACTCAGGGCAGCCCCAGCATTTT.

This CDR3 reads CASSLQGLSYEQYF. CDR3 DNA: TGTGCCAGCAGCTTGCAGGGGTTGTCCTACGAGCAGTACTTC. This rearrangement joins TRBV5-6 to TRBJ2-7; possibly TRBD1 for D (6 bases). The CDR3 is made up of 14 amino acids. From germline, CDR1 is SGHDT and CDR2 YYEEEE. V lost 1 base to trimming and J lost 1 base, with 9 bases between them.

This chain links TRBV30 with TRBJ2-2; 8 bases line up with TRBD2. V shed 2 bases and J 4 bases; nucleotides not matched to a gene: 6. The CDR3 consists of 15 residues. Germline V gene data show CDR1 as GTSNPN and CDR2 as SVGIG (reference sequence). The CDR3 region is CAWSTGLGATGELFF. The DNA for the CDR3 is TGTGCCTGGAGTACGGGACTAGGCGCCACCGGGGAGCTGTTTTTT.

The rearrangement uses TRBV10-2 and TRBJ1-4; D gene unclear. This CDR3 has 12 amino acids. Trimming cost V 6 bases and J 7 bases, with 9 bases left between them. Germline V gives CDR1 WSHSY, CDR2 SAAADI. This chain's CDR3 is CASRAGVEKLFF. The CDR3 region has the DNA TGCGCCAGCAGGGCCGGGGTTGAAAAACTGTTTTTT.

The chain links TRBV6-1 to TRBJ2-7; D is perhaps TRBD1 or TRBD2 (5 bases each). Germline CDR1 reads MNHNS; CDR2 reads SASEGT. The V and J ends lost 2 bases and 1 base respectively, with 12 bases between them. The length of the CDR3 is 15 residues. CDR3 sequence reads: CASSEWDPSSYEQYF. The CDR3 DNA is TGTGCCAGCAGTGAATGGGACCCTTCTTCCTACGAGCAGTACTTC.

The chain links TRBV28 to TRBJ2-3, with D uncertain. V was trimmed by 5 bases and J by 0 bases, leaving 9 bases between them. Germline V gene lookup returns CDR1 MDHEN and CDR2 SYDVKM. The CDR3 consists of 14 residues. CDR3 protein: CASSLSHSTDTQYF. CDR3 DNA sequence: TGTGCCAGCAGTCTATCACATAGCACAGATACGCAGTATTTT.

This chain uses TRBV30 with TRBJ2-2; TRBD1 aligns across 8 bases. There are 13 residues in the CDR3. After removal of 8 bases from V and 2 bases from J, the junction contained 4 bases not matched to a gene. Germline V gene sequence: CDR1 GTSNPN, CDR2 SVGIG (reference sequence). CDR3 amino acids: CAGGQGNTGELFF. Written as DNA, the CDR3 is TGTGCCGGCGGACAGGGAAACACCGGGGAGCTGTTTTTT.

The gene calls are TRBV5-6 and TRBJ1-2, with D unclear. Germline-derived CDR1 and CDR2 are SGHDT and YYEEEE. Deletions cut 2 bases from V and 2 bases from J, with 7 bases between. The CDR3 has 13 amino acids. The CDR3 bases are TGTGCCAGCAGCTTTTCGGGGAACTATGGCTACACCTTC. Its protein product is CASSFSGNYGYTF. Drawing the rest from reference TRBV5-6 and TRBJ1-2, the complete variable domain is DAGVTQSPTHLIKTRGQQVTLRCSPKSGHDTVSWYQQALGQGPQFIFQYYEEEERQRGNFPDRFSGHQFPNYSSELNVNALLLGDSALYLCASSFSGNYGYTFGSGTRLTVV.

The chain employs TRBV6-1 and TRBJ2-7; 11 bases are a match to TRBD1. The germline gives CDR1 MNHNS, CDR2 SASEGT. The CDR3 is 18 residues long. Trimming removed 0 bases from V and 3 bases from J; junction bases left unmatched: 10. For the CDR3, the DNA is TGTGCCAGCAGTGAAGCGTGGACAGGGGGCTTTCAAATCTACGAGCAGTACTTC. It encodes CASSEAWTGGFQIYEQYF.

The chain couples TRBV4-1 to TRBJ2-1, with 9 bases identical to TRBD2. Germline values: CDR1 MGHRA, CDR2 YSYEKL. The length of the CDR3 is 15 residues. After removal of 5 bases from V and 4 bases from J, the junction contained 6 bases not matched to a gene. CDR3 amino acids: CASSLAGDRYNEQFF. CDR3 sequence (DNA): TGCGCCAGCAGCTTAGCGGGGGATAGGTACAATGAGCAGTTCTTC.

The V and J genes are TRBV27 and TRBJ2-7; TRBD2 might be the D (6 bases). Germline values: CDR1 MNHEY, CDR2 SMNVEV (reference sequence). The CDR3 contains 14 residues. V lost 4 bases, J lost 5 bases, and 15 bases lay in between. CDR3 in amino acids: CASSSGLYNDEQYF. The CDR3, as DNA: TGTGCCAGCAGTTCGGGACTCTATAATGACGAGCAGTACTTC.

The chain is built from TRBV6-5 and TRBJ2-7; D is perhaps TRBD1 (6 bases). In germline, CDR1 is MNHEY, CDR2 SVGAGI. This CDR3 comprises 13 residues. Trimming removed 4 bases from V and 6 bases from J, with 13 bases in between. CDR3 amino acids: CASSFNSRGEQYF. The CDR3 DNA sequence: TGTGCCAGCAGTTTCAACTCCAGGGGCGAGCAGTACTTC.

The CDR3 sequence: CATEQGAVSNEKLFF. CDR3 DNA sequence: TGTGCCACTGAACAGGGGGCGGTATCTAATGAAAAACTGTTTTTT. The chain employs TRBV6-6 and TRBJ1-4; 9 positions agree with TRBD1. J gave up 3 bases and V 10 bases, and 9 bases lay outside the gene matches. Per germline, CDR1 MNHNY and CDR2 SVGAGI (reference sequence). The CDR3 sequence is 15 residues long.

The chain is built from TRBV28 and TRBJ1-4; 9 bases are a match to TRBD1. The CDR3 has 15 amino acids. After removal of 6 bases from V and 6 bases from J, the junction contained 8 bases not matched to a gene. Germline lookup yields CDR1 MDHEN and CDR2 SYDVKM. As DNA, the CDR3 is TGTGCCAGCAGCCCCCTAACAGGGGGCGATGAAAAACTGTTTTTT. This codes for CASSPLTGGDEKLFF.

The DNA for the CDR3 is TGTGCCAGCATCCTATCCTACGAGCAGTACTTC. Protein sequence: CASILSYEQYF. The gene calls are TRBV5-8 and TRBJ2-7; D is undetermined. With 6 bases removed from V and 1 base from J, the gap between germline ends came to 5 bases. The germline V gene encodes CDR1 SGHTS and CDR2 YDEGEE. There are 11 residues in the CDR3.